This TCR beta chain is from a study of blood T cell repertoires in COVID-19. Study details: Italy, Spain and the United States were the sources of the convalescent and acute COVID-19 samples. From T cells, B-cell-depleted T cells, or PBMCs came the material, which was cDNA or gDNA.

Original methodology: Scientists estimated how many nucleated cells there were by amplifying reference gene primers. Produced via immunoSEQ multiplex PCR; TCRdb's table is partial and in-frame only. Clone size and the V and J calls come from that table; the DNA yielded D and trimming. Of around 250,000 clones in the sample, around 80% were seen once. Per germline, CDR1 MNHNY and CDR2 SVGAGI (reference sequence). Trimming took 5 bases from V and 6 from J, leaving 15 bases between them. This CDR3 is 14 amino acids long. The sequenced sample consisted of peripheral blood. The V and J genes are TRBV6-6 and TRBJ2-3; D perhaps matches TRBD1 (5 bases). This TCR was sampled from a man aged 40-49 years with active or convalescent COVID-19. The CDR3 DNA is TGTGCCAGCAGTAAAGCTTCAGGGTTGGATACGCAGTATTTT. Protein sequence: CASSKASGLDTQYF.